This TCR beta chain was identified during a study of OX40 agonist ivuxolimab in advanced cancers. The repertoire was sequenced with immunoSEQ multiplex PCR; TCRdb's copy has only in-frame clones and lacks some. The sample includes approximately 30,000 clones, 75% to 90% of them seen just once. The CDR3 is made up of 14 amino acids. V gave up 1 base and J gave up 6 bases, with 13 bases separating them. The germline CDR1 and CDR2 sequences are SGHVS and FNYEAQ. The source was CD4+ or CD8+ T cells sorted from blood, collected in a trial of the OX40 agonist ivuxolimab. The genes are TRBV7-6 and TRBJ2-7; tentatively, D is TRBD1 (5 bases). This receptor was identified in an adult with an advanced solid tumor such as melanoma, head and neck, liver or kidney cancer. CDR3 protein: CASSLVGESGEQYF. In DNA form, the CDR3 reads TGTGCCAGCAGCTTAGTAGGGGAATCCGGCGAGCAGTACTTC.